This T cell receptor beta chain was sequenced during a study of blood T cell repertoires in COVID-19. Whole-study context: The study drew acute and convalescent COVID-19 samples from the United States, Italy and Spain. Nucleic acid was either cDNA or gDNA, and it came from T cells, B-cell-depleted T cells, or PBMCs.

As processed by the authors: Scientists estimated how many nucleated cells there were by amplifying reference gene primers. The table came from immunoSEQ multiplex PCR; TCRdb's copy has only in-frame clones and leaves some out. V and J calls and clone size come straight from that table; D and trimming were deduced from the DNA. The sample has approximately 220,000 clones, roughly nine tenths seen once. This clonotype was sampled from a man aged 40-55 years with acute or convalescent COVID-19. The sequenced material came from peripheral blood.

The CDR3 DNA follows: TGTGCCAGCAGTTACTGGGCGGGGGGGGATACGCAGTATTTT. It specifies CASSYWAGGDTQYF. The chain couples TRBV6-2 or TRBV6-3 to TRBJ2-3, with 9 bases matching TRBD2. The CDR3 length is 14 residues. V shed 1 base, J shed 6 bases, and the junction held 2 bases outside the gene matches. CDR1 MNHEY and CDR2 SVGEGT come from the germline V gene.